This TCR beta chain derives from a study of T cell responses to AZD1222 COVID-19 vaccine (dated by TCRdb to the early 2020s). With respect to the entire study: AZD1222 recipients with second doses at about 4 weeks or about 12 weeks were pooled, because spike-specific TCR depth and breadth did not differ between schedules. TCR sequencing covered some 250 trial participants: approximately 200 given two doses of AZD1222 and around 26 given two doses of MenACWY control vaccine. Trial participants were enrolled by age into 18-55, 56-69 and 70-plus year subgroups, with around 150, 28 and 57 TCR-sequenced participants respectively. What the authors observed across the whole study: Participants were mostly white British and included more females than males, and it was suggested by the authors that clonal diversity may have been underestimated. Vaccine-associated CD4 TCRs spanned the whole spike protein, with dominant responses in regions 160-218 and 743-854. The 56-69-year group was small, and its depth increase did not reach significance, likely because of low power. Because no day 14 peak-response samples were available, repertoires were characterized only after the peak T cell response. After two AZD1222 doses, spike-specific TCR breadth and depth were significantly higher than at day 0 and than in MenACWY recipients. Reportedly, almost half of the unique spike-specific TCRs recognized epitopes lying outside the regions that are mutated in the B.1.351 and B.1.1.7 variants. Conclusions about previously exposed vaccinees are limited, since just a handful of AZD1222 recipients were seropositive for SARS-CoV-2 at baseline.

CDR3 length: 15 amino acids, cysteine to phenylalanine. The sequence is cut down to CDR3 DNA, 45 bases in frame from base 1. The germline V gene provides CDR1 MNHEY and CDR2 SVGAGI. Trimming leaves V shorter by 0 bases and J shorter by 3 bases, with the junction holding 3 bases beyond the gene matches. The time point label, read with the paper, signifies: baseline before first vaccination. The vaccinee samples were drawn from two UK trials, COV001 and COV002, one of which was a single-blind randomized controlled phase 2/3 trial testing AZD1222 (ChAdOx1 nCoV-19) in healthy adults. For TCRbeta chain sequencing, PBMC samples were collected from trial participants at day 0 and at day 28 after the second dose. The CDR3 regions of human TCRbeta chains were subjected to immunosequencing. Processing in the source paper ran as follows. TCRs in the repertoires were matched against a reference library of SARS-CoV-2-specific TCRs that had been generated with the MIRA antigen-specificity platform. Breadth was defined as the fraction of unique TCRs that were SARS-CoV-2-associated. Depth was defined as the fraction of total T cells that were SARS-CoV-2-associated. Using the MIRA data, each spike-specific TCR was mapped to the spike region that the TCR reacts to and placed in a CD4 or CD8 class. Log10-transformed breadth and depth values were compared by one-way ANOVA with Sidak's multiple comparisons tests. The table was pulled from immuneACCESS by TCRdb, which kept in-frame rearrangements only. Such tables lose some clones; where checked, under half of the loss comes from unresolved V genes, and the rest has no known cause. The V and J calls and clone size are taken from that table; D and trimming were inferred from the DNA. In this sample the table shows around 100,000 clones, 90% to 95% of which occur a single time. In total, the top ten clones hold roughly 2.2% of the sample.

Notes on this clone: The specificity of this receptor is unknown. No base-level quality is on record; no much larger clone is a single base apart.

The sequence is built from TRBV6-5 and TRBJ2-3; TRBD1 lines up with 7 middle nucleotides. Sequencing used peripheral blood, obtained on day 0 of AZD1222 vaccination. The sequence derives from an adult in good health. Here is the DNA: TGTGCCAGCAGTTACTCGAGGGGGCTTACAGATACGCAGTATTTT. This codes for CASSYSRGLTDTQYF.